Below, 16 T cell receptor beta chains from the same sample are listed, as sequenced in a study of cytomegalovirus exposure and HLA in healthy donors. Measured with immunoSEQ multiplex PCR; TCRdb has only the in-frame clones, and not every one. The table has some 120,000 clones, around nine tenths seen once; the top ten hold 1.4% to 1.5%. The sequenced sample consisted of PBMCs. All receptors derive from a man aged 25 to 40 in good health and CMV-seronegative.

As DNA, the CDR3 is TGCGCCAGCAGCCAAGCCAGGGCCCTTTTTGACTATGGCTACACCTTC. Protein sequence: CASSQARALFDYGYTF. The V and J genes are TRBV4-1 and TRBJ1-2, with a possible D match to TRBD1 (5 bases). The ends were cut back, 1 base at V and 3 bases at J, with 15 bases in the middle. The CDR3 is made up of 16 amino acids. Looked up from germline, CDR1 is MGHRA and CDR2 is YSYEKL.

The chain employs TRBV5-1 and TRBJ2-5; 12 bases align to TRBD1. CDR1 is SGHRS and CDR2 is YFSETQ in the germline V gene. The ends lost 4 bases at V and 5 bases at J; junction bases unmatched: 9. This CDR3 has 16 residues. The CDR3 DNA is TGCGCCAGCAGCCCTACCGGGACAGGGGGCTTGGAGACCCAGTACTTC. This sequence encodes CASSPTGTGGLETQYF.

The rearrangement links TRBV9 to TRBJ2-2; D is unclear. The CDR3 is made up of 13 amino acids. Trimming shortened V by 0 bases and J by 6 bases, and 6 bases separated the two germline ends. CDR1 and CDR2 from the germline V gene are SGDLS and YYNGEE. For the CDR3, the DNA is TGTGCCAGCAGCGTAGTACTTTCCGGGGAGCTGTTTTTT. Translating gives CASSVVLSGELFF.

Many counts were recorded for this clone. The chain carries TRBV30 and TRBJ1-5; D might be TRBD1 (6 bases). Germline V gives CDR1 GTSNPN, CDR2 SVGIG (reference sequence). V was pared by 2 bases and J by 2 bases, with 22 bases between. This CDR3 is 18 amino acids long. DNA for the CDR3: TGTGCCTGGAGTTACCGGGACATGGGGATTAGGGGCAATCAGCCCCAGCATTTT. Residues: CAWSYRDMGIRGNQPQHF.

The genes are TRBV5-5 and TRBJ2-7, with 7 bases that match TRBD1. The germline V gene has CDR1 SGHKS and CDR2 YYEKEE (reference sequence). This CDR3 spans 16 amino acids. V lost 0 bases, J lost 2 bases, and 8 bases stayed unmatched. The CDR3 nucleotides are TGTGCCAGCAGCTTGGAAGGGGGCAGGGCCGCCTACGAGCAGTACTTC. Translating gives CASSLEGGRAAYEQYF.

V is TRBV27 and J is TRBJ2-3, with 7 bases aligning to TRBD1. Germline CDR1 reads MNHEY; CDR2 reads SMNVEV (reference sequence). The CDR3 runs 14 residues. Losses at the gene ends were 6 bases for V and 6 bases for J; bases not matched to a gene: 9. The CDR3 region is CASSLRQGQDTQYF. The CDR3 DNA is TGTGCCAGCAGCCTTAGACAGGGCCAGGATACGCAGTATTTT.

The rearrangement uses TRBV30 and TRBJ2-5; 9 bases agree with TRBD2. Germline trimming cut 1 base from V and 3 bases from J; bases unmatched to any gene: 12. CDR1 is GTSNPN, CDR2 SVGIG, per germline (reference sequence). The CDR3 is made up of 17 amino acids. CDR3 residues: CAWSGARIAGAKETQYF. In DNA, the CDR3 is TGTGCCTGGAGTGGGGCACGGATAGCGGGAGCCAAAGAGACCCAGTACTTC. Full variable domain (outside the CDR3, taken from reference TRBV30 and TRBJ2-5): SQTIHQWPATLVQPVGSPLSLECTVEGTSNPNLYWYRQAAGRGLQLLFYSVGIGQISSEVPQNLSASRPQDRQFILSSKKLLLSDSGFYLCAWSGARIAGAKETQYFGPGTRLLVL.

V usage is TRBV5-1 and J usage is TRBJ2-1, with TRBD2 identical over 11 bases. V lost 0 bases, J lost 5 bases, and 4 bases stayed unmatched. The length of the CDR3 is 16 residues. Germline V gene lookup returns CDR1 SGHRS and CDR2 YFSETQ. The CDR3 DNA is TGCGCCAGCAGCTTGGCACTAGCGGGAGTCCACAATGAGCAGTTCTTC. Its translation: CASSLALAGVHNEQFF.

This chain joins TRBV15 and TRBJ2-5; D might be TRBD1 (5 bases). CDR3 length: 15 residues. CDR1 is LNHNV and CDR2 is YYDKDF in the germline V gene (reference sequence). Trimming removed 0 bases from V and 3 bases from J, with 11 bases in between. The CDR3 region is CATSRDVSGKETQYF. CDR3 in DNA: TGTGCCACCAGCAGAGATGTATCAGGGAAAGAGACCCAGTACTTC.

The chain is built from TRBV4-3 and TRBJ1-1; D remains unclear. The V gene's germline CDR1 is LGHNA and CDR2 YSLEER. CDR3 length: 13 residues. Trimming shortened V by 0 bases and J by 0 bases, and 2 bases separated the two germline ends. Here the CDR3 reads CASSQDLNTEAFF. For the CDR3, the DNA is TGCGCCAGCAGCCAAGACTTGAACACTGAAGCTTTCTTT.

The chain links TRBV27 to TRBJ1-5; 9 bases align to TRBD1. Germline trimming cut 6 bases from V and 3 bases from J; bases unmatched to any gene: 9. This CDR3 comprises 16 residues. CDR1 and CDR2 from the germline V gene are MNHEY and SMNVEV (reference sequence). CDR3 nucleotides: TGTGCCAGCAGCTTCTCCGGGACAGGGCACAATCAGCCCCAGCATTTT. Encoded protein: CASSFSGTGHNQPQHF.

This chain uses TRBV6-5 with TRBJ2-5; 12 bases are a match to TRBD2. The length of the CDR3 is 14 residues. The germline gives CDR1 MNHEY, CDR2 SVGAGI. After removal of 5 bases from V and 5 bases from J, the junction contained 3 bases not matched to a gene. CDR3 nucleotide sequence: TGTGCCAGCAGTCCAGGGACTAGCGGGGAGACCCAGTACTTC. Protein product: CASSPGTSGETQYF.

The chain uses TRBV6-1 and TRBJ2-3, with a weak D call TRBD1 (6 bases). CDR3 length: 16 amino acids. Germline CDR1 MNHNS, CDR2 SASEGT. V dropped 2 bases and J dropped 2 bases, with 14 bases sitting between them. CDR3 nucleotides: TGTGCCAGCAGTGAAACCCAGGGGATACTCACAGATACGCAGTATTTT. Protein product: CASSETQGILTDTQYF.

The chain uses TRBV5-4 and TRBJ2-7; 9 bases align to TRBD1. V shed 4 bases, J shed 3 bases, and the junction held 5 bases outside the gene matches. The CDR3 has 14 residues. Per the germline V gene, CDR1 is SGHNT and CDR2 is YYREEE (reference sequence). CDR3: CASSGTGNFYEQYF. The CDR3 DNA reads as TGTGCCAGCAGCGGGACAGGGAACTTCTACGAGCAGTACTTC.

V usage is TRBV5-1 and J usage is TRBJ1-6; D is perhaps TRBD1 (5 bases). V lost 1 base, J lost 5 bases, and 13 bases lay in between. Germline V gene lookup returns CDR1 SGHRS and CDR2 YFSETQ. This CDR3 contains 16 residues. The CDR3 spells CASSLRGETNNSPLHF. The CDR3 DNA reads TGCGCCAGCAGCTTGCGGGGGGAAACAAATAATTCACCCCTCCACTTT. Variable domain in full (rest from reference TRBV5-1 and TRBJ1-6): KAGVTQTPRYLIKTRGQQVTLSCSPISGHRSVSWYQQTPGQGLQFLFEYFSETQRNKGNFPGRFSGRQFSNSRSEMNVSTLELGDSALYLCASSLRGETNNSPLHFGNGTRLTVT.

This chain connects TRBV5-1 to TRBJ2-1; 8 bases align to TRBD2. Germline CDR1 is SGHRS and CDR2 is YFSETQ. This CDR3 is 15 amino acids long. The V gene end was trimmed by 2 bases and the J gene end by 0 bases; junction bases not matched to a gene: 1. CDR3 region: CASSFGTSSYNEQFF. CDR3 nucleotide sequence: TGCGCCAGCAGCTTTGGGACTAGCTCCTACAATGAGCAGTTCTTC.